Shown below are 13 T cell receptor beta chains from a single sample sequenced in a study of post-analysis software for immune sequencing data. Overall study findings and caveats: A few TRBV segments (TRBV5-6, TRBV5-1 and TRBV20-1 among them) occurred more frequently in patients than in controls.

Carried by the TCR beta cDNA libraries were unique molecular identifiers. MiXCR, applied by TCRdb to the PCR reads, yields one record per CDR3 protein. This sample has hundreds of thousands of distinct CDR3 sequences, with about 44% found just once. Their antigens remain unidentified. Sequences were obtained from blood. All receptors derive from a girl aged 5 to 17 with multiple sclerosis.

This chain connects TRBV12-3 or TRBV12-4 to TRBJ1-5; a possible D gene is TRBD1 (5 bases). Trimming pared 4 bases from V and 5 bases from J, leaving 9 bases between. The CDR3 spans 13 residues. CDR3 DNA: TGTGCCAGCAGTTCCAGGGTCTATCAGCCCCAGCATTTT. Translating it yields CASSSRVYQPQHF.

This clonotype was detected a few times. This sequence may be a read error, since a much larger clone differs from it by one base. The chain joins TRBV6-5 to TRBJ2-3; D is unresolved. The CDR3 runs to 11 residues. V shed 7 bases and J shed 2 bases, with 4 bases lying between them. In germline, CDR1 is MNHEY, CDR2 SVGAGI. CDR3 protein: CASTFTDTQYF. The CDR3 region has the DNA TGTGCCAGCACCTTCACAGATACGCAGTATTTT.

The chain is built from TRBV6-5 and TRBJ1-1, with D perhaps TRBD1 (6 bases). This CDR3 region has 14 residues. CDR1 and CDR2 (germline): MNHEY, SVGAGI. V lost 2 bases and J 1 base, leaving 8 bases between the germline ends. CDR3 in amino acids: CASSYQGSNTEAFF. The CDR3 DNA follows: TGTGCCAGCAGTTACCAGGGGTCGAACACTGAAGCTTTCTTT.

This clonotype was seen more than once but under ten times. The chain has TRBV5-1 and TRBJ2-1; 10 bases align to TRBD2. With V trimmed by 0 bases and J by 5 bases, 2 bases remained unmatched. Germline V gene lookup returns CDR1 SGHRS and CDR2 YFSETQ. The CDR3 is 15 amino acids. CDR3 nucleotide sequence: TGCGCCAGCAGCTTGGAACTAGCGGGGAACAATGAGCAGTTCTTC. As protein: CASSLELAGNNEQFF.

The chain has TRBV20-1 and TRBJ2-6; TRBD1 agrees at 7 bases. Germline CDR1 and CDR2: DFQATT and SNEGSKA (reference sequence). The ends lost 3 bases at V and 0 bases at J; junction bases unmatched: 5. The CDR3 length is 16 residues. The CDR3: CSASHRGLSGANVLTF. CDR3 nucleotides: TGCAGTGCTAGTCACAGGGGCCTCTCTGGGGCCAACGTCCTGACTTTC.

V usage is TRBV24-1 and J usage is TRBJ2-5; 10 positions agree with TRBD1. Per the germline V gene, CDR1 is KGHDR and CDR2 is SFDVKD. V lost 5 bases to trimming and J lost 4 bases; unmatched junction nucleotides: 12. The CDR3 is 17 amino acids. The CDR3 DNA reads as TGTGCCACCAGTGCCCTTGGACAGGGGGAGGTTGGAGAGACCCAGTACTTC. Protein product: CATSALGQGEVGETQYF.

V is TRBV12-3 or TRBV12-4 and J is TRBJ2-7; 9 positions match TRBD2. The V gene end was trimmed by 8 bases and the J gene end by 4 bases; junction bases not matched to a gene: 9. The CDR3 consists of 14 residues. The CDR3, as DNA: TGTGCCAGCCGGAAAGCGGGGGGCCTTTACGAGCAGTACTTC. The encoded protein is CASRKAGGLYEQYF.

The chain couples TRBV24-1 to TRBJ2-1; a weak D match, TRBD1 (5 bases). Between the trimmed V and J ends, which lost 5 bases and 3 bases, there was a span of 10 bases. Germline values: CDR1 KGHDR, CDR2 SFDVKD. The CDR3 contains 14 residues. DNA for the CDR3: TGTGCCACCAGTGGTGACAGCTTCTACAATGAGCAGTTCTTC. This encodes CATSGDSFYNEQFF.

This clonotype occurred many times. DNA of the CDR3: TGTGCCAGCAGCTTAACGGTCGTGGAGACCCAGTACTTC. It specifies CASSLTVVETQYF. The chain carries TRBV7-2 and TRBJ2-5; D ambiguous. V was trimmed by 2 bases and J by 5 bases, leaving 9 bases between them. Germline lookup yields CDR1 SGHTA and CDR2 FQGNSA. The CDR3 length is 13 residues.

This clonotype was seen only a few times. V gene TRBV6-6 combines with J gene TRBJ2-5; D is perhaps TRBD1 or TRBD2 (6 bases each). This CDR3 contains 13 residues. V was trimmed by 4 bases and J by 7 bases, leaving 13 bases between them. Germline CDR1 is MNHNY and CDR2 is SVGAGI (reference sequence). CDR3 nucleotide sequence: TGTGCCAGCAGTTCGGGGGCGGAGAGGACCCAGTACTTC. As protein: CASSSGAERTQYF.

The chain links TRBV5-1 to TRBJ2-1; weak D call: TRBD1 (6 bases). CDR3 length: 15 residues. Germline V gene sequence: CDR1 SGHRS, CDR2 YFSETQ. Trimming stripped 0 bases from V and 4 bases from J, with 11 bases between. In DNA, the CDR3 is TGCGCCAGCAGCTTGGAAGGACAGAAATACAATGAGCAGTTCTTC. Its protein is CASSLEGQKYNEQFF. The whole variable domain, remainder taken from reference TRBV5-1 and TRBJ2-1, is KAGVTQTPRYLIKTRGQQVTLSCSPISGHRSVSWYQQTPGQGLQFLFEYFSETQRNKGNFPGRFSGRQFSNSRSEMNVSTLELGDSALYLCASSLEGQKYNEQFFGPGTRLTVL.

The table lists this clonotype with a few counts. The V and J genes are TRBV7-9 and TRBJ2-3; D is unresolved. The CDR3 spans 16 residues. V lost 0 bases and J 4 bases, leaving 14 bases between the germline ends. The germline V gene encodes CDR1 SEHNR and CDR2 FQNEAQ (reference sequence). The CDR3 loop is CASSLASSLGADTQYF. The CDR3 DNA is TGTGCCAGCAGCTTAGCGTCCAGTCTCGGCGCAGATACGCAGTATTTT.

This clonotype came up a few times. The genes are TRBV4-1 and TRBJ2-7; TRBD1 might be the D (6 bases). Germline V gene data show CDR1 as MGHRA and CDR2 as YSYEKL. V lost 3 bases and J 6 bases, leaving 12 bases between the germline ends. The CDR3 runs to 13 residues. This chain's CDR3 is CASSHPGVGEQYF. The CDR3 DNA reads TGCGCCAGCAGCCACCCAGGGGTGGGCGAGCAGTACTTC.